The sequence of this T cell receptor (beta chain) was determined in a study of technical replicates of blood from a few donors. Germline CDR1 and CDR2: SGHRS and YFSETQ. With V trimmed by 3 bases and J by 6 bases, 18 bases remained unmatched. The CDR3 extends over 18 amino acids. Method: immunoSEQ multiplex PCR; TCRdb's copy keeps in-frame clones and lacks some. Among about 83,000 clones listed, around 92% were seen once. This clone was observed a single time. Sequencing was performed on T cells isolated from PBMCs. V is TRBV5-1 and J is TRBJ2-1, with 7 bases lining up with TRBD2. This clonotype was obtained from a human donor in good health. This chain's CDR3 is CASSSWSALTSSGNEQFF. Written as DNA, the CDR3 is TGCGCCAGCAGCTCTTGGTCCGCCCTGACTAGCTCCGGCAATGAGCAGTTCTTC.